This T cell receptor (beta chain) emerged from a study of beta chain features in type 1 diabetes. General study findings and limits: Significant though moderate, a shortening of TCRB CDR3s appeared in all four CD4+ subsets of Type 1 diabetes patients. Short templates might get an advantage during PCR, and this would be equal in patients and controls. The question left open here concerned HLA type influencing TCRB rearrangement.

The whole isolated RNA underwent reverse transcription, so sequencing captured expressed TCRB transcripts. For naive, central memory and regulatory T cell samples, reads averaged around 3.6 million. Only in-frame clones appear in the TCRdb table, and some are missing; sequencing was by immunoSEQ multiplex PCR. The sample shows about 400,000 clones, approximately 12% of them seen only once. From germline, CDR1 is LNHNV and CDR2 YYDKDF (reference sequence). Deletions cut 0 bases from V and 2 bases from J, with 10 bases between. CDR3 length: 15 amino acids. Points on this clone: Its specificity is unknown.

Via CD45RO/CCR7/CD25/CD127/CD95/CD27, cells of the CD4+ naive, central memory, regulatory and stem cell-like memory subsets were sorted. Source material: naive CD4+ T cells from blood. The sequence was obtained from a woman younger than 35 with type 1 diabetes. The genes are TRBV15 and TRBJ1-2; no definite D call. CDR3 region: CATSRDLRGNYGYTF. The CDR3 region has the DNA TGTGCCACCAGCAGAGATCTTAGAGGGAACTATGGCTACACCTTC.